This passage covers 16 T cell receptor beta chains from one sample sequenced in a study of CD8 T cells in ankylosing spondylitis. Study results and caveats: Ankylosing spondylitis blood appeared to carry a characteristic TCR beta motif of seven to nine highly homologous variants.

No antigen has been identified for these receptors. TCRdb processed the 5' RACE reads anew with MiXCR; each CDR3 protein has one entry. The sample records roughly 220,000 distinct CDR3 sequences, roughly 18% being singletons. The sample taken for sequencing was blood, either unsorted or a sorted T cell fraction (not recorded which). The receptors were sampled from a male donor with ankylosing spondylitis.

This clonotype was observed many times. V and J are TRBV7-8 and TRBJ2-1; 10 bases agree with TRBD2. Germline loops: CDR1 SGHVS, CDR2 FQNEAQ. J gave up 0 bases and V 5 bases, and 4 bases lay outside the gene matches. There are 16 residues in the CDR3. DNA for the CDR3: TGTGCCAGCAGCCGGACTAGCGGAACCTCCTACAATGAGCAGTTCTTC. Translation gives CASSRTSGTSYNEQFF.

This clonotype was seen a few times. The chain has TRBV25-1 and TRBJ1-6; weak D call: TRBD1 (5 bases). Trimming took off 0 bases at V and 0 bases at J, with 9 bases between the two ends. Germline CDR1 reads MGHDK; CDR2 reads SYGVNS. The CDR3 loop spans 17 amino acids. CDR3 residues: CASSEYKGSSYNSPLHF. In nucleotides, the CDR3 is TGTGCCAGCAGTGAATATAAGGGGAGCTCCTATAATTCACCCCTCCACTTT.

The V call is TRBV19, the J call TRBJ1-1; D is undetermined. This CDR3 region has 13 residues. The germline V gene encodes CDR1 LNHDA and CDR2 SQIVND (reference sequence). The germline V and J ends were trimmed by 3 bases and 1 base, with 6 bases remaining between them. The CDR3: CASSIGRNTEAFF. The CDR3 coding sequence is TGTGCCAGTAGTATCGGGAGGAACACTGAAGCTTTCTTT. Using reference TRBV19 and TRBJ1-1 for the parts outside the CDR3, the full variable domain is DGGITQSPKYLFRKEGQNVTLSCEQNLNHDAMYWYRQDPGQGLRLIYYSQIVNDFQKGDIAEGYSVSREKKESFPLTVTSAQKNPTAFYLCASSIGRNTEAFFGQGTRLTVV.

This clonotype showed up many times. The chain recombines TRBV6-1 with TRBJ2-3, with 11 bases lining up with TRBD2. The CDR3 contains 14 residues. Germline V CDR1 and CDR2: MNHNS, SASEGT. V gave up 7 bases and J gave up 2 bases; unmatched junction bases: 2. Written as DNA, the CDR3 is TGTGCCAGCACTAGCGGGGGGCCCACAGATACGCAGTATTTT. Protein: CASTSGGPTDTQYF.

This chain joins TRBV9 and TRBJ2-2; 11 bases fit TRBD2. There are 17 residues in the CDR3. Germline CDR1 SGDLS, CDR2 YYNGEE. Trimming at V came to 3 bases and at J to 2 bases, leaving 6 bases not matched to a gene. The CDR3 sequence is CASSDRLAGINTGELFF. The DNA of the CDR3 is TGTGCCAGCAGCGACAGACTAGCGGGGATAAACACCGGGGAGCTGTTTTTT.

This clonotype has a handful of counts. CDR3 DNA sequence: TGTGCCAGCACCCCCTTTTCTATCGCCAGGGGGCCAGATGGCTACACCTTC. Its translation: CASTPFSIARGPDGYTF. The chain is built from TRBV11-2 and TRBJ1-2; 8 nucleotides align to TRBD1. V lost 7 bases and J lost 6; bases outside the gene matches: 19. Looked up from germline, CDR1 is SGHAT and CDR2 is FQNNGV. The CDR3 consists of 17 residues. Complete variable domain (other parts from reference TRBV11-2 and TRBJ1-2): EAGVAQSPRYKIIEKRQSVAFWCNPISGHATLYWYQQILGQGPKLLIQFQNNGVVDDSQLPKDRFSAERLKGVDSTLKIQPAKLEDSAVYLCASTPFSIARGPDGYTFGSGTRLTVV.

The chain couples TRBV23-1 to TRBJ1-1; D gene uncertain. TRBV23-1 is filed as an ORF, its function uncertain. CDR3 length: 12 residues. Trimming cost V 5 bases and J 8 bases, with 12 bases left between them. The CDR3 here is CASSRKRWEAFF. The DNA for the CDR3 is TGCGCCAGCAGTAGGAAGCGCTGGGAAGCTTTCTTT.

The gene calls are TRBV11-1 and TRBJ2-7, with D tentatively TRBD2 (6 bases). The V gene's germline CDR1 is SGHAT and CDR2 FQDESV (reference sequence). The CDR3 is 17 amino acids. The V end was cut by 5 bases, the J end by 2 bases, with 22 bases between. The CDR3: CASSPVRSSSGAYEQYF. DNA for the CDR3: TGTGCCAGCAGCCCCGTTCGTAGCAGCTCGGGGGCCTACGAGCAGTACTTC. The full variable domain, its missing parts supplied by reference TRBV11-1 and TRBJ2-7, is EAEVAQSPRYKITEKSQAVAFWCDPISGHATLYWYRQILGQGPELLVQFQDESVVDDSQLPKDRFSAERLKGVDSTLKIQPAELGDSAMYLCASSPVRSSSGAYEQYFGPGTRLTVT.

The rearrangement links TRBV9 to TRBJ2-7; 8 bases match TRBD2. Germline lookup yields CDR1 SGDLS and CDR2 YYNGEE. The CDR3 has 16 residues. The V segment lost 3 bases and the J segment 0 bases; nucleotides outside the gene matches: 8. For the CDR3, the DNA is TGTGCCAGCAGCGCTGATAGCGGGATAAGCTCCTACGAGCAGTACTTC. It codes for CASSADSGISSYEQYF.

This clonotype was detected only a few times. The gene calls are TRBV4-3 and TRBJ2-3, with D perhaps TRBD1 (5 bases). Germline values: CDR1 LGHNA, CDR2 YSLEER. CDR3 length: 15 residues. The germline V and J ends were trimmed by 0 bases and 2 bases, with 9 bases remaining between them. CDR3 DNA sequence: TGCGCCAGCAGCCAAGACACGGACACCACAGATACGCAGTATTTT. It translates to CASSQDTDTTDTQYF.

The table lists this clonotype with a count of one. The J gene is TRBJ2-2, the V gene TRBV12-3 or TRBV12-4; TRBD2 is a possible D gene (6 bases). V lost 1 base and J 7 bases, leaving 13 bases between the germline ends. The CDR3 has 15 residues. The CDR3 DNA is TGTGCCAGCAGTTTAGTGGGGGAGGAGGGCGGGGAGCTGTTTTTT. It specifies CASSLVGEEGGELFF.

The J gene is TRBJ2-2, the V gene TRBV30, with D possibly TRBD2 on 5 matching bases. The CDR3 is 14 residues long. Germline CDR1 is GTSNPN and CDR2 is SVGIG (reference sequence). The V end lost 5 bases, the J end lost 3 bases, and 13 bases lay between the germline ends. As DNA, the CDR3 is TGTGCCTGGGTCGGAGCGGCACACACCGGGGAGCTGTTTTTT. Translation gives CAWVGAAHTGELFF.

This rearrangement joins TRBV12-3 or TRBV12-4 to TRBJ2-7; D is unclear. The CDR3 is made up of 14 amino acids. The V end was cut by 1 base, the J end by 1 base, with 8 bases between. The CDR3 region has the DNA TGTGCCAGCAGTTTAGACCCTGAGTCCTACGAGCAGTACTTC. Its protein is CASSLDPESYEQYF.

The chain recombines TRBV12-3 or TRBV12-4 with TRBJ2-7; TRBD2 matches at 7 bases. This CDR3 has 12 residues. V lost 10 bases to trimming and J lost 6 bases; unmatched junction nucleotides: 9. CDR3 DNA sequence: TGTGCCAACAAGCGGGGATGGTCCGAGCAGTACTTC. Its translation: CANKRGWSEQYF.

This clonotype was counted many times. J is TRBJ2-1 and V is TRBV18; a weak D match, TRBD2 (5 bases). The CDR3 length is 13 residues. Germline V lookup: CDR1 KGHSH, CDR2 LQKENI. V lost 4 bases to trimming and J lost 9 bases, with 13 bases between them. The CDR3 loop reads CASSLLGGPEQFF. CDR3 sequence (DNA): TGTGCCAGCTCACTTCTAGGCGGGCCTGAGCAGTTCTTC.

The table lists this clonotype with many counts. The chain has TRBV19 and TRBJ2-1, with TRBD2 identical over 7 bases. V lost 10 bases and J lost 4; bases outside the gene matches: 13. CDR3 length: 15 residues. The germline gives CDR1 LNHDA, CDR2 SQIVND (reference sequence). The CDR3 loop is CATTLSPSGYNEQFF. For the CDR3, the DNA is TGTGCCACCACCCTAAGCCCTAGCGGATACAATGAGCAGTTCTTC.